This record looks at one T cell receptor beta chain sequence and its context. In its sample, this clonotype was seen many times. Its antigen is not yet known. No base quality values were provided; no much bigger clone lies one nucleotide off. Ophthalmopathy patients had moderately to severely active disease, with a Clinical Activity Score of 3 or more, a NOSPECS grade of 4 or more, and a disease duration of less than 3 months. Patients with uncontrolled infections, other autoimmune diseases, pregnancy or lactation were excluded. Diagnoses were based on clinical symptoms, serum thyroxine and TRAb, thyroid ultrasound and orbital computed tomography. PBMCs were isolated from 10 ml of fresh peripheral blood by Ficoll-Paque density gradient centrifugation. Total RNA was extracted using Trizol reagent, and RNA quality was assessed on an Agilent 2100 Bioanalyzer. Unmatched junction bases come to 12, with V trimmed by 5 bases and J by 3 bases. From its cysteine to its phenylalanine, the CDR3 spans 16 amino acids. Kept here is only the CDR3 DNA, which spans 48 bases and is read in frame from base 1. The germline V gene encodes CDR1 SNHLY and CDR2 FYNNEI.

This sample is part of a study of T cells in Graves' hyperthyroidism and ophthalmopathy (dated by TCRdb to about 2019). About the investigation overall: Peripheral blood samples were taken at initial diagnosis, before any treatment was given. For training and testing, the roughly 97 patients in the discovery cohort were randomly divided in a 7:3 ratio. The paper describes TCR Vbeta CDR3 sequencing of about 140 peripheral blood samples, made up of 43 ophthalmopathy patients, 70 to 75 hyperthyroidism patients and roughly 17 progressor patients. To identify distinguishing TCR V-J signatures, a discovery cohort of some 99 patients was used, comprising 40 to 45 with Graves' ophthalmopathy and about 59 with stable Graves' hyperthyroidism. In addition, the study compared T-cell repertoires in thyroid tissue and in blood from roughly 6 Graves' hyperthyroidism patients. Prospective prediction of ophthalmopathy was tested in an independent validation cohort consisting of fewer than 20 hyperthyroidism patients and more than 15 patients who later progressed to ophthalmopathy. After blood sampling, hyperthyroidism patients were treated with methimazole at a starting dose of 30 mg daily, and ophthalmopathy patients were treated with high-dose intravenous methylprednisolone.

Broad study findings and their caveats: Most expanded thyroid clonotypes (frequency above 0.001) were also found in blood, which suggests that blood repertoires may mirror thyroid immune responses. A 13 V-J signature model separated ophthalmopathy from stable hyperthyroidism, with about 88% sensitivity and around 84% specificity in cross-validation and 80%/75% in testing. In validation, the model predicted progression to ophthalmopathy with approximately 71% sensitivity and around 72% specificity, a median of around 6.6 months before onset. No statistical method was used to fix the sample size in advance, and group allocation was not hidden from the investigators.

The TCR beta CDR3 regions were amplified from the RNA transcripts. The first round of RT-PCR for the TCR CDR3 was performed with the HTBI primer set and the Qiagen OneStep RT-PCR kit. Libraries were constructed in a second round of multiplex PCR, after which size selection and purification were performed. Sequencing of the libraries was done on an Illumina HiSeq2000 using paired-end 100 bp reads. On the authors' methods: SOAPnuke was used to process the raw data, with reads discarded if the reads contained adapters or uncalled bases, had a mean Phred below 15, or lacked an exact constant-primer or identifier match. COPE v1.2.5 was used to merge the high-quality paired reads, and each unique nucleotide sequence was defined as a clonotype. Clonotypes were aligned to IMGT TRBV, TRBD and TRBJ reference segments using MiTCR v1.1. The analysis included only V-J combinations with a frequency above 0.0001, which together covered 99% to 99.2% of the repertoires. The TCS score was defined as F50 (clonal expansion) divided by E x V (chaos), with BLOSUM62-based TCRdist calculated between CDR3 peptides within each V-J. Welch's t-statistics and random forest reduced roughly 540 V-J features to 10 to 15, which were used in a naive Bayes classifier (R e1071). The Morisita-Horn index was used to measure how similar the thyroid and blood repertoires were. TCRdb took the public reads, trimmed them with fastp at Q25, ran MiXCR for clone calling and kept in-frame beta chains. Here each entry gathers all rows of one CDR3 protein and keeps the most common genes and DNA. The V and J calls reflect TCRdb's pipeline rather than the authors' work. This sample comprises 550,000 to 700,000 distinct CDR3 sequences, roughly 14% of them detected only once. About 3.9% of the sample belongs to the ten largest clones.

This receptor chain uses TRBV2 and TRBJ2-7, with TRBD2 matching 8 junction bases. What was sequenced was blood. The source is a woman in her forties with Graves' ophthalmopathy. The nucleotides are TGTGCCAGCAGTTCCCGGGCGGGACTAGGGATCTACGAGCAGTACTTC. The resulting protein is CASSSRAGLGIYEQYF.